These 4 T cell receptor beta chains came from one sample sequenced in a study of blood T cell repertoires in COVID-19. Sequenced by immunoSEQ multiplex PCR; TCRdb stores in-frame clones only, minus some. The sample shows about 200,000 clones, about 88% of them seen only once. Sequenced input: peripheral blood. All receptors derive from a man aged 45-60 years with COVID-19, enrolled during active disease.

The gene calls are TRBV18 and TRBJ2-7; D uncertain. Germline CDR1 is KGHSH and CDR2 is LQKENI. Trimming shortened V by 4 bases and J by 2 bases, and 9 bases separated the two germline ends. This CDR3 is 13 amino acids long. The CDR3 region has the DNA TGTGCCAGCTCACTCCAGGAAACCTACGAGCAGTACTTC. This encodes CASSLQETYEQYF.

CDR3 region: CATKRQMNTEAFF. As DNA, the CDR3 is TGTGCCACCAAGCGACAGATGAACACTGAAGCTTTCTTT. The rearrangement links TRBV27 to TRBJ1-1, with D possibly matching TRBD1 (5 bases). V gave up 10 bases and J gave up 0 bases, with 12 bases separating them. Germline lookup yields CDR1 MNHEY and CDR2 SMNVEV (reference sequence). This CDR3 region has 13 residues.

The rearrangement links TRBV5-1 to TRBJ1-3; D not resolved. The CDR3 extends over 13 amino acids. From germline, CDR1 is SGHRS and CDR2 YFSETQ. V was shortened by 5 bases and J by 2 bases, with 8 bases between the two germline ends. CDR3 in DNA: TGCGCCAGCAGAGAAAACACTGGAAACACCATATATTTT. Its protein is CASRENTGNTIYF.

This chain joins TRBV19 and TRBJ2-2, with D perhaps matching TRBD2 (6 bases). There are 16 residues in the CDR3. Trimming took off 5 bases at V and 2 bases at J, with 15 bases between the two ends. Germline V lookup: CDR1 LNHDA, CDR2 SQIVND (reference sequence). The CDR3 spells CASSVLRDSNTGELFF. In DNA form, the CDR3 reads TGTGCCAGTAGTGTCCTCCGGGACTCCAACACCGGGGAGCTGTTTTTT.